The entry below describes one TCR beta chain. A much larger clone lies one base from this, so it may be a read error. Amplified material comprised TCR beta CDR3 regions derived from RNA transcripts. An initial RT-PCR round employing HTBI primers preceded a second-round multiplex PCR. TCRdb analysed the multiplex PCR reads with MiXCR anew, one entry per CDR3 protein. The sample gives 500,000 to 800,000 distinct CDR3 sequences, about 38% of which show up once; roughly 3% is in the top ten. The CDR3 spans 16 residues. CDR1 is SGHAT and CDR2 is FQNNGV in the germline V gene. Trimming left V 4 bases short and J 4 bases short, with 19 bases between. The sample comes from a study of Graves' ophthalmopathy and Graves' hyperthyroidism.

This receptor was identified in an adult man with Graves' ophthalmopathy. The chain recombines TRBV11-2 with TRBJ1-2; D gene uncertain. Sequences were obtained from peripheral blood. CDR3 DNA sequence: TGTGCCAGCAGCTCGTTGACGGACGTTTGGGCCTATGGCTACACCTTC. Translation gives CASSSLTDVWAYGYTF.